This entry is about one T cell receptor (beta chain). This sample is part of a study of T-cell reconstitution after alpha-beta-depleted transplantation in children. The germline CDR1 and CDR2 sequences are SGHRS and YFSETQ. The CDR3 spans 17 residues. Trimming stripped 0 bases from V and 0 bases from J, with 10 bases between. The TCRbeta library was prepared with unique molecular identifiers. TCRdb itself ran the PCR reads through MiXCR, one entry per CDR3 protein. Among roughly 170,000 distinct CDR3 sequences listed, about 6.4% were seen once. The sequence derives from a human donor who donated a stem cell graft to a child with Wiskott-Aldrich syndrome. The chain is built from TRBV5-1 and TRBJ2-6; D possibly corresponds to TRBD1 (6 bases). The specimen was PBMCs from the stem cell graft donor, collected from the stem cell graft. CDR3 bases: TGCGCCAGCAGCTTGGGGGGACACCTCTCTGGGGCCAACGTCCTGACTTTC. Translated: CASSLGGHLSGANVLTF. Drawing the rest from reference TRBV5-1 and TRBJ2-6, the complete variable domain is KAGVTQTPRYLIKTRGQQVTLSCSPISGHRSVSWYQQTPGQGLQFLFEYFSETQRNKGNFPGRFSGRQFSNSRSEMNVSTLELGDSALYLCASSLGGHLSGANVLTFGAGSRLTVL.